This T cell receptor (beta chain) came from a study of Ad26.COV2.S vaccination and SARS-CoV-2 variants. Study-wide context: Donor joined the COV1001 Ad26.COV2.S trial arm. Overall study results and limits: Analyses of TCR breadth and depth may have underestimated total T cell responses.

A remark on this clone: Its cognate antigen is unknown.

The assay was immunoSEQ multiplex PCR, and TCRdb's table has in-frame clones only and misses some. The table includes hundreds of thousands of clones, about four fifths detected once. Treatment of the sample: roughly 20 received Ad26.COV2.S at low or high dose, single or two shots; roughly five received placebo; per-sample allocation not given. Samples were taken on day 63 after the first vaccine or placebo injection. Germline CDR1 reads SGHDN; CDR2 reads FVKESK. The CDR3 has 12 amino acids. The V and J ends lost 3 bases and 10 bases respectively, with 9 bases between them. Source: peripheral blood, taken in a trial of Ad26.COV2.S vaccine versus placebo. This sequence originates from a person between 18 and 59 years old who received the Ad26.COV2.S COVID-19 vaccine or a placebo. V is TRBV14 and J is TRBJ1-4, with a weak D call TRBD1 (5 bases). CDR3 sequence (DNA): TGTGCCAGCAGCCAGTATAGGGGAAAACTGTTTTTT. This translates into CASSQYRGKLFF. Based on the CDR3 plus reference TRBV14 and TRBJ1-4, the full variable domain is EAGVTQFPSHSVIEKGQTVTLRCDPISGHDNLYWYRRVMGKEIKFLLHFVKESKQDESGMPNNRFLAERTGGTYSTLKVQPAELEDSGVYFCASSQYRGKLFFGSGTQLSVL.